A selection of T cell receptor beta chains follows, all from one sample in a study of PD-L1 blockade in urothelial cancer. Clones were read by immunoSEQ multiplex PCR, and TCRdb kept only the in-frame ones, dropping some. The data hold 53,000 or so clones, with approximately 90% observed a single time. The sequencing used PBMCs, collected around atezolizumab (anti-PD-L1) treatment. All receptors derive from a man in his 60s with urothelial cancer. The CDR3 runs from the conserved cysteine through the conserved F or W. The D gene is left open where the match is weak. Clone size, where shown, is once, few, many, or a class for clones that have expanded.

V	J	size	D	CDR3	DNA
TRBV2	TRBJ1-5	-	-	CASTMGPLVQPQHF	TGTGCCAGCACCATGGGGCCTCTCGTTCAGCCCCAGCATTTT
TRBV6-4	TRBJ1-2	-	TRBD1	CASSTGTGNFNYGYTF	TGTGCCAGCAGTACCGGGACAGGGAATTTTAACTATGGCTACACCTTC
TRBV7-9	TRBJ2-1	-	TRBD1	CASSSPGTGPNNEQFF	TGTGCCAGCAGCTCCCCCGGGACAGGGCCCAACAATGAGCAGTTCTTC
TRBV4-2	TRBJ2-1	few	TRBD1	CASSPLTGGRGNEQFF	TGTGCCAGCAGCCCTTTAACAGGGGGCAGAGGGAATGAGCAGTTCTTC
TRBV28	TRBJ2-7	once	TRBD1	CASNLGQGAPREQYF	TGTGCCAGCAACCTAGGACAGGGGGCTCCACGGGAGCAGTACTTC
TRBV6-6	TRBJ2-2	-	TRBD2	CASSIKREGTGELFF	TGTGCCAGCAGCATAAAGCGGGAAGGCACCGGGGAGCTGTTTTTT
TRBV29-1	TRBJ2-1	-	-	CSVKQWTYNEQFF	TGCAGCGTTAAACAGTGGACCTACAATGAGCAGTTCTTC
TRBV4-2	TRBJ2-2	-	TRBD2	CASSQERGRTGELFF	TGTGCCAGCAGCCAAGAGCGGGGGAGGACCGGGGAGCTGTTTTTT
TRBV7-9	TRBJ2-7	few	-	CASSLSDSSYEQYF	TGTGCCAGCAGCTTATCAGACAGTTCCTACGAGCAGTACTTC
TRBV5-1	TRBJ2-7	once	-	CASSLDQAQDEQYF	TGCGCCAGCAGCTTGGACCAGGCCCAGGACGAGCAGTACTTC
TRBV7-2	TRBJ2-7	-	TRBD2	CASSLTTSGRIEQYF	TGTGCCAGCAGCTTGACGACTAGCGGGAGAATAGAGCAGTACTTC
TRBV10-1	TRBJ2-1	-	-	CASSTSSNEQFF	TGCGCCAGCAGTACTAGCTCCAATGAGCAGTTCTTC
TRBV7-8	TRBJ2-5	-	TRBD2	CASSSLAGGRLRLETQYF	TGTGCCAGCAGCTCTCTAGCGGGAGGGCGTTTAAGGTTGGAGACCCAGTACTTC
TRBV27	TRBJ1-1	-	-	CATTGGTEAFF	TGTGCCACGACGGGGGGGACTGAAGCTTTCTTT
TRBV7-8	TRBJ2-7	-	-	CATTPGTQLAYEQYF	TGTGCCACCACCCCCGGGACTCAACTCGCCTACGAGCAGTACTTC
TRBV28	TRBJ1-1	-	-	CASSPVDGHPPMNTEAFF	TGTGCCAGCAGTCCGGTGGACGGACACCCTCCTATGAACACTGAAGCTTTCTTT
TRBV6-5	TRBJ2-3	-	-	CASSPGGDTQYF	TGTGCCAGCAGCCCCGGGGGAGATACGCAGTATTTT
TRBV5-1	TRBJ1-2	once	-	CASSLVASDNYGYTF	TGCGCCAGCAGCTTGGTAGCCAGTGATAACTATGGCTACACCTTC
TRBV6-1	TRBJ2-7	-	TRBD1	CATFGQETYEQYF	TGTGCCACCTTTGGACAGGAGACCTACGAGCAGTACTTC
TRBV19	TRBJ1-5	-	-	CASSPGRQGTPQHF	TGTGCCAGTAGTCCAGGGCGGCAGGGCACCCCCCAGCATTTT
TRBV29-1	TRBJ2-1	-	TRBD2	CSVEASGSFHNEQFF	TGCAGCGTTGAAGCTAGCGGGAGTTTCCACAATGAGCAGTTCTTC
TRBV13	TRBJ2-7	-	TRBD2	CASSLVGTSGGRTYEQYF	TGTGCCAGCAGCTTAGTAGGGACTAGCGGGGGCCGCACCTACGAGCAGTACTTC
TRBV27	TRBJ1-1	-	-	CASSSPGLYTEAFF	TGTGCCAGCAGTTCGCCGGGACTGTACACTGAAGCTTTCTTT
TRBV5-4	TRBJ2-2	-	-	CASSLPSGNTGELFF	TGTGCCAGCAGCTTGCCTTCAGGCAACACCGGGGAGCTGTTTTTT
TRBV5-1	TRBJ2-7	-	TRBD1	CASSSRGQGSYEQYF	TGCGCCAGCAGCTCTCGGGGACAGGGTTCCTACGAGCAGTACTTC
TRBV10-3	TRBJ2-3	-	TRBD2	CAISGRTSGGFDDRSTDTQYF	TGTGCCATCAGTGGGAGGACTAGCGGGGGGTTCGACGATCGAAGCACAGATACGCAGTATTTT
TRBV9	TRBJ2-7	-	TRBD2	CASSVASTSGRHEQYF	TGTGCCAGCAGCGTAGCTTCTACTAGCGGGAGACACGAGCAGTACTTC